This T cell receptor beta chain comes out of a study of cytomegalovirus exposure and HLA in healthy donors. Study-wide context: A data release that came early held tens of millions of unique TCRs from HLA-typed donors. General study points: The study recorded 160 or so TCR beta chains that were cytomegalovirus-associated. Cytomegalovirus status, reportedly, was diagnosed with high specificity and sensitivity by the classifier.

The CDR3 length is 15 residues. Germline V gives CDR1 SGDLS, CDR2 YYNGEE. With 0 bases removed from V and 2 bases from J, the gap between germline ends came to 10 bases. Though nominally healthy at sampling, donors likely had unrecorded immune exposures. In its sample, this clone was seen once. Its antigen is not identified. Use of 60 Vbeta and 13 Jbeta primers characterized the PCR. Produced via immunoSEQ multiplex PCR; TCRdb's table is partial and in-frame only. The table records 110,000 to 150,000 clones, about 84% of them present only once. Sequencing was done on a sample of PBMCs. This rearrangement joins TRBV9 to TRBJ2-3; no reliable D call. The TCR was taken from a male donor in good health and CMV-seronegative. CDR3 sequence (DNA): TGTGCCAGCAGCGTAGCTACGCTAGTCACAGATACGCAGTATTTT. Protein: CASSVATLVTDTQYF.